The 4 T cell receptor beta chains in this list originate from one sample, sequenced in a study of monozygotic twins with inflammatory bowel disease. With the 5' RACE reads reprocessed, TCRdb shows one record per CDR3 protein and no DNA. The ten top clones account for over 2.5%, within a sample of around 150,000 distinct CDR3 sequences. Sequences were obtained from blood. These receptors were taken from a human donor with ulcerative colitis or Crohn's disease, or a healthy co-twin of an affected twin (not recorded which).

The chain's CDR3 is CASSVEGTSSYEQYF. J is TRBJ2-7 and V is TRBV9; TCRdb indicates TRBD1, and absent DNA this call remains unverified. Germline assignment: CDR1 SGDLS and CDR2 YYNGEE. This CDR3 has 15 amino acids.

The chain employs TRBV19 and TRBJ1-2; the TRBD1 assignment by TCRdb is unverifiable without DNA. The CDR3 spans 14 residues. The germline CDR1 and CDR2 sequences are LNHDA and SQIVND (reference sequence). This CDR3 reads CASSPGQGAVGYTF.

The V call is TRBV24-1, the J call TRBJ2-7; TCRdb proposes TRBD1, but this gene call is untestable without DNA. Germline V gives CDR1 KGHDR, CDR2 SFDVKD. This CDR3 has 13 amino acids. CDR3 sequence reads: CATSKQGNYEQYF.

This chain connects TRBV5-1 to TRBJ2-3; no DNA is available, so the TRBD2 call from TCRdb remains unchecked. The CDR3 is 17 amino acids. Germline loops: CDR1 SGHRS, CDR2 YFSETQ. CDR3: CASSLGLREGRENTQYF.